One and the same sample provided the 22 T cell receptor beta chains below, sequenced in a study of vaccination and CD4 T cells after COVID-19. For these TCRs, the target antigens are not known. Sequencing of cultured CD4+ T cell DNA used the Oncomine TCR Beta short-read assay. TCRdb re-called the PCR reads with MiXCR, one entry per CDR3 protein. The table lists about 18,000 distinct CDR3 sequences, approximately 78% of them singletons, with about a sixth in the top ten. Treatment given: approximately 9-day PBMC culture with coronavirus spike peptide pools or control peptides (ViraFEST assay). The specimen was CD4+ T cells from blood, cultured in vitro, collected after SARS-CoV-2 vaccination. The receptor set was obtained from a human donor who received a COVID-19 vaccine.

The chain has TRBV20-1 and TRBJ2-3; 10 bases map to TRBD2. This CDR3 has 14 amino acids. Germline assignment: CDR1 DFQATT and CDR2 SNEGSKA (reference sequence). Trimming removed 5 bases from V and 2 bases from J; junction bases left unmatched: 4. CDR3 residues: CSALAGAYTDTQYF. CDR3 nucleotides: TGCAGTGCTCTAGCGGGGGCCTACACAGATACGCAGTATTTT.

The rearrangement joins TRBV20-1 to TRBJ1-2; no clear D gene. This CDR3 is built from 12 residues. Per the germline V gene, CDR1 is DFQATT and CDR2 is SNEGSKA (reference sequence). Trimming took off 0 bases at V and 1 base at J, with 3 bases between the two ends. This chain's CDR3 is CSARDHNYGYTF. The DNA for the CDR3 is TGCAGTGCTAGAGATCATAACTATGGCTACACCTTC.

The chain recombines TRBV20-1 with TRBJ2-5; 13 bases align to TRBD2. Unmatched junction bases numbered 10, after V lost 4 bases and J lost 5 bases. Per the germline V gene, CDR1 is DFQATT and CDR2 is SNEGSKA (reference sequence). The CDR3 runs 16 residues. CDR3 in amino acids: CSATGLAGVIKETQYF. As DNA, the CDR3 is TGCAGTGCTACTGGACTAGCGGGGGTTATTAAGGAGACCCAGTACTTC.

The DNA for the CDR3 is TGTGCCAGCAGCTCACAACAGGGGGGCGCCTACGAGCAGTACTTC. As protein: CASSSQQGGAYEQYF. This chain uses TRBV7-2 with TRBJ2-7, with TRBD1 matching over 8 bases. Losses at the gene ends were 4 bases for V and 2 bases for J; bases not matched to a gene: 7. Germline CDR1 SGHTA, CDR2 FQGNSA. The CDR3 spans 15 residues.

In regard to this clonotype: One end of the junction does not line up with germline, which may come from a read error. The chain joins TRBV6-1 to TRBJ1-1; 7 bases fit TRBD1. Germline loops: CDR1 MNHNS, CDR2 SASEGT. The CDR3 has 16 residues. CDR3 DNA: TGTGCCGGCAGTGAACGGTTAGGGACAGAGAACACTGAAGCTTTCTTT. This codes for CAGSERLGTENTEAFF.

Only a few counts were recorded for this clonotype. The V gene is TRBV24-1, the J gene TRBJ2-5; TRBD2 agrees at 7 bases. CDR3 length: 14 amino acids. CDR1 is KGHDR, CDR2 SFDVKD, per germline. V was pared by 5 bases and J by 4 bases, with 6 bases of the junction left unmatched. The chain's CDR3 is CATSVAGVGETQYF. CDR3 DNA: TGTGCCACCAGTGTTGCGGGGGTAGGAGAGACCCAGTACTTC.

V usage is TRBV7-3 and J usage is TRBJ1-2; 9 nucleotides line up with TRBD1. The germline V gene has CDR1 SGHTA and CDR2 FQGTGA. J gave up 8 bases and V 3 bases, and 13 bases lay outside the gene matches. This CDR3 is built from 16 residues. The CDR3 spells CASSFDSTGGIDGYTF. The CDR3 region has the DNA TGTGCCAGCAGCTTTGATTCGACAGGGGGAATTGACGGCTACACCTTC.

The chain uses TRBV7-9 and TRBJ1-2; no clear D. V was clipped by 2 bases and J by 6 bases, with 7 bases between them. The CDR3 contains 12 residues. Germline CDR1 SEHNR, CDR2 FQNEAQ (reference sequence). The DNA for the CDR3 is TGTGCCAGCAGCTTACTACCAAATGGCTACACCTTC. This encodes CASSLLPNGYTF.

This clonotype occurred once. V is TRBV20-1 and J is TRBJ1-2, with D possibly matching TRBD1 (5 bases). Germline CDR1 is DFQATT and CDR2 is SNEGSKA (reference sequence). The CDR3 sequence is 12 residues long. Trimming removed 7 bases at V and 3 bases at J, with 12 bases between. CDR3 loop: CSVGGRDYGYTF. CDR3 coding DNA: TGCAGTGTGGGGGGTCGGGACTATGGCTACACCTTC.

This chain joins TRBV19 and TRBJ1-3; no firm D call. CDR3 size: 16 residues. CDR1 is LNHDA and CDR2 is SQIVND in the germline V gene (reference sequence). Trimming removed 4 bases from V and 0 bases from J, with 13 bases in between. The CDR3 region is CASSRGSSSSGNTIYF. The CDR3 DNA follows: TGTGCCAGTAGTAGGGGAAGCTCCAGCTCTGGAAACACCATATATTTT.

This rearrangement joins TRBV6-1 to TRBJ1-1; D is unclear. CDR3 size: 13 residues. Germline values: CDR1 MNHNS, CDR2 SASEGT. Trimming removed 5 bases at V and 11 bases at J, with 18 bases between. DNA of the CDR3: TGTGCCAGCAGTCACGACCCGGGGAGGTATGCTTTCTTT. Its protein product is CASSHDPGRYAFF.

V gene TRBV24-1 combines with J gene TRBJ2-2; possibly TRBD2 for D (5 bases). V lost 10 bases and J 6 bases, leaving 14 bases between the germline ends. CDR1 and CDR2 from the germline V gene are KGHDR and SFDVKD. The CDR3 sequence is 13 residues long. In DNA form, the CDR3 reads TGTGCCACGGCCGGGGATAGCTCCGGGGAGCTGTTTTTT. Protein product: CATAGDSSGELFF.

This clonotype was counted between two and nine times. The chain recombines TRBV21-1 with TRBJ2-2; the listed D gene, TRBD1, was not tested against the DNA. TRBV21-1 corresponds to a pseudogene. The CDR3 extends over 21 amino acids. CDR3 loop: CASSKCWGPDRRNANTGELFF. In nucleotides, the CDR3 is TGTGCCAGCAGCAAATGCTGGGGCCCGGACAGGCGGAACGCGAACACCGGGGAGCTGTTTTTT.

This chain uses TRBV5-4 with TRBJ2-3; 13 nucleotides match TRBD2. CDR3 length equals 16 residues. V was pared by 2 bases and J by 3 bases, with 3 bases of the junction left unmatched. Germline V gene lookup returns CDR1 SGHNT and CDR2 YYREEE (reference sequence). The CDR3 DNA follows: TGTGCCAGCAGCTTAACTAGCGGGGGGGAAACAGATACGCAGTATTTT. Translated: CASSLTSGGETDTQYF.

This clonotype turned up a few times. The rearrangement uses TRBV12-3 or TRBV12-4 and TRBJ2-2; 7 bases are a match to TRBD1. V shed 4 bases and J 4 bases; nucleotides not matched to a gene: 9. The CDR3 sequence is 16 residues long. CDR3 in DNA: TGTGCCAGCAGTTCATACCGCTCAGGGGGCACCGGGGAGCTGTTTTTT. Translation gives CASSSYRSGGTGELFF.

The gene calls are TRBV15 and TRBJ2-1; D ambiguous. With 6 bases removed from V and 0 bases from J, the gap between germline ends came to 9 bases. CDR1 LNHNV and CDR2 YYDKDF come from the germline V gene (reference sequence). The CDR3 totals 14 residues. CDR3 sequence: CATSSLNSYNEQFF. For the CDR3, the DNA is TGTGCCACCAGTAGTCTAAACTCCTACAATGAGCAGTTCTTC. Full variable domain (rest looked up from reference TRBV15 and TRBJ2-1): DAMVIQNPRYQVTQFGKPVTLSCSQTLNHNVMYWYQQKSSQAPKLLFHYYDKDFNNEADTPDNFQSRRPNTSFCFLDIRSPGLGDTAMYLCATSSLNSYNEQFFGPGTRLTVL.

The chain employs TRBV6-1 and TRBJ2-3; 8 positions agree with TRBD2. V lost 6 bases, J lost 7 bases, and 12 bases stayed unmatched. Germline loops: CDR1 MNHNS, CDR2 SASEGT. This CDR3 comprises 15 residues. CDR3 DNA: TGTGCCAGCAGCACCTCCGGGGGGGCTATTAATACGCAGTATTTT. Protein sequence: CASSTSGGAINTQYF.

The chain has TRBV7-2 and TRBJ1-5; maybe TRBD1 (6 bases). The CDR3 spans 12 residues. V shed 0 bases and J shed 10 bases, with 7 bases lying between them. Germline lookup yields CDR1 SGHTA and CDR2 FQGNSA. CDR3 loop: CASSLAGQPQHF. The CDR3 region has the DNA TGTGCCAGCAGCTTAGCGGGACAACCCCAGCATTTT.

The CDR3 nucleotides are TGTGCCAGCAGCTTAAACCCCGGGGGGGCCAGGGAGACCCAGTACTTC. Its protein product is CASSLNPGGARETQYF. This sequence joins TRBV7-6 and TRBJ2-5, with 8 bases aligning to TRBD2. Germline CDR1 SGHVS, CDR2 FNYEAQ. There are 16 residues in the CDR3. With V trimmed by 2 bases and J by 5 bases, 10 bases remained unmatched.

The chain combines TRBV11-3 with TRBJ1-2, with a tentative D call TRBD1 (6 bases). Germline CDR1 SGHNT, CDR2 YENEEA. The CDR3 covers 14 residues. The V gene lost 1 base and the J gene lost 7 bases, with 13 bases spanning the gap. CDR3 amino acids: CASSLAGAQSGYTF. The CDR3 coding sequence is TGTGCCAGCAGCTTAGCGGGGGCGCAGAGTGGCTACACCTTC.

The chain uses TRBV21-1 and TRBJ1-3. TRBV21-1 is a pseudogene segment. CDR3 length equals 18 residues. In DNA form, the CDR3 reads TGTGCCAGCAGCAAAGAGTCCCTTGGCAGGGAGTCTGGAAACACCATATATTTT. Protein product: CASSKESLGRESGNTIYF.

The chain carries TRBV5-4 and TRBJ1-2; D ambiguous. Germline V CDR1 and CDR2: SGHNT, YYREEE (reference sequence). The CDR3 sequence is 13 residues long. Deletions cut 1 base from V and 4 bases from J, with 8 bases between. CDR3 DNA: TGTGCCAGCAGCTTGAGCATGGGCTATGGCTACACCTTC. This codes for CASSLSMGYGYTF.